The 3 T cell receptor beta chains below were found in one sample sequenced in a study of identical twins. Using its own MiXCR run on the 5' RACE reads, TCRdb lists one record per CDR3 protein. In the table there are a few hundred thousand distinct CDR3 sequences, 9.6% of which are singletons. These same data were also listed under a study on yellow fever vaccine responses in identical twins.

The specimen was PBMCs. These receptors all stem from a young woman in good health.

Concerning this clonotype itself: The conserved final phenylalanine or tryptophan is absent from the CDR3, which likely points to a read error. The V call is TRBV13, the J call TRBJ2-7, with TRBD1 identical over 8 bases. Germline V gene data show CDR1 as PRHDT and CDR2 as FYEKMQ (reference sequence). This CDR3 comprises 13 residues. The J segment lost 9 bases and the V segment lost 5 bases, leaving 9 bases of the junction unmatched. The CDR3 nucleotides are TGTGCCAGCAGCCAAAACCCCCAGGGGGCGCAGTACCTC. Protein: CASSQNPQGAQYL.

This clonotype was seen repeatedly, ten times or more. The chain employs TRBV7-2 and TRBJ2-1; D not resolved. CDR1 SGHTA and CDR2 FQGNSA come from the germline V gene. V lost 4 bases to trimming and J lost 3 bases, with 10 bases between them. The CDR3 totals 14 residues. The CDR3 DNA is TGTGCCAGCAGCTCCTGGGTCGACTACAATGAGCAGTTCTTC. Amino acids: CASSSWVDYNEQFF. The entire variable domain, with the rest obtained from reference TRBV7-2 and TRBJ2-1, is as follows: GAGVSQSPSNKVTEKGKDVELRCDPISGHTALYWYRQSLGQGLEFLIYFQGNSAPDKSGLPSDRFSAERTGGSVSTLTIQRTQQEDSAVYLCASSSWVDYNEQFFGPGTRLTVL.

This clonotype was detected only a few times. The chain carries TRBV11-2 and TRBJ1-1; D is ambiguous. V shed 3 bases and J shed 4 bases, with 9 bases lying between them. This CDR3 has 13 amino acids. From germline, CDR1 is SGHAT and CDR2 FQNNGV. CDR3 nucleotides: TGTGCCAGCAGCTTGGCTGAGGGCACTGAAGCTTTCTTT. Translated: CASSLAEGTEAFF. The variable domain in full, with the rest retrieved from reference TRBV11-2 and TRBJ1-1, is EAGVAQSPRYKIIEKRQSVAFWCNPISGHATLYWYQQILGQGPKLLIQFQNNGVVDDSQLPKDRFSAERLKGVDSTLKIQPAKLEDSAVYLCASSLAEGTEAFFGQGTRLTVV.